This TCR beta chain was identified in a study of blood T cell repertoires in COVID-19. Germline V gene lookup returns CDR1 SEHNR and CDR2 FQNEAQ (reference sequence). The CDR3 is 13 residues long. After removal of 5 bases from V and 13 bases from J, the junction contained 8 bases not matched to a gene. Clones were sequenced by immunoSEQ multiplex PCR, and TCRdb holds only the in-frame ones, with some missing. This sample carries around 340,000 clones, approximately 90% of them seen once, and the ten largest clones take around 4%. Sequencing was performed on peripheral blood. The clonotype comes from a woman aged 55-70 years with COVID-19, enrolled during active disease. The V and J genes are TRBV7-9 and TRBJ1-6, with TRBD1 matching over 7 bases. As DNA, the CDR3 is TGTGCCAGCAGCCCACGGACAGGCCCCCCCCTCCACTTT. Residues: CASSPRTGPPLHF.